The entry below gives a single TCR beta chain sequence along with its context. The antigen remains undetermined. The data were obtained in a study of pediatric ulcerative colitis. Trimming cost V 5 bases and J 4 bases; bases outside gene matches: 9. Per germline, CDR1 SGDLS and CDR2 YYNGEE. The CDR3 has 16 amino acids. Study-level points and caveats: Clonal expansions reduced rectal repertoire diversity in acute severe colitis.

Up to 500,000 reads were sequenced per sample. Sequencing used immunoSEQ multiplex PCR; TCRdb keeps in-frame clones, though not all of them. The repertoire holds some 57,000 clones, with about 89% as singletons. Sample: blood. This chain connects TRBV9 to TRBJ2-2; 9 positions agree with TRBD1. The source is a boy younger than 18 who was a control in a study of pediatric ulcerative colitis. The CDR3 reads CASRGQGDEFTGELFF. Written as DNA, the CDR3 is TGTGCCAGCAGGGGACAGGGTGATGAGTTCACCGGGGAGCTGTTTTTT.